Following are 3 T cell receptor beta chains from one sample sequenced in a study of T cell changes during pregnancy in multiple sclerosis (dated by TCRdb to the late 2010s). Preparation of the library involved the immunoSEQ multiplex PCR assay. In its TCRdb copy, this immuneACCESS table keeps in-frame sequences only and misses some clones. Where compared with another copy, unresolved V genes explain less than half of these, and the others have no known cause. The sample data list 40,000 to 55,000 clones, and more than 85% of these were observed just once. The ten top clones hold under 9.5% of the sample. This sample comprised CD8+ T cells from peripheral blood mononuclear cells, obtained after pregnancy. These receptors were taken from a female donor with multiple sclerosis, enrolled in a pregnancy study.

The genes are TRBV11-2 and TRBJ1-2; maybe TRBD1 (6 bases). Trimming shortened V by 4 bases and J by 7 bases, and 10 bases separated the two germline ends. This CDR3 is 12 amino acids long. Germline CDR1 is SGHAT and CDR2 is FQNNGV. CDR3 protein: CASSSTGLGYTF. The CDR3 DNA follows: TGTGCCAGCAGCTCTACAGGGCTTGGCTACACCTTC.

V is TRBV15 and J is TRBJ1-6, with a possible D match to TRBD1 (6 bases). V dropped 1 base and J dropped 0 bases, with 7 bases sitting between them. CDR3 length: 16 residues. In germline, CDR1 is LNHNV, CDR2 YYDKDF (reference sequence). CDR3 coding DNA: TGTGCCACCAGCAGAGGGACAGTCTCCTATAATTCACCCCTCCACTTT. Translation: CATSRGTVSYNSPLHF.

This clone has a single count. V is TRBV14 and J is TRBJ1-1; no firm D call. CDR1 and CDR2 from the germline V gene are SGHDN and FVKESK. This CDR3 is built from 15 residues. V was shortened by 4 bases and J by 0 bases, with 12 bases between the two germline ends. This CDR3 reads CASSLFGSMNTEAFF. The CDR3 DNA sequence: TGTGCCAGCAGCCTATTCGGGAGCATGAACACTGAAGCTTTCTTT.